The 20 T cell receptor beta chains listed next were all sequenced from one sample in a study of shared clonotypes between healthy human individuals. The data were produced by immunoSEQ multiplex PCR, yet TCRdb's version contains in-frame clones alone and is incomplete. The profile shows 2 million to 3 million clones, 93% of them singletons. Input material: naive CD4+ T cells from PBMCs. Subset here: CD45RA+ positively selected. These receptor sequences come from a man aged 18 to 29 in good health. Some clones in this sample may be carry-over from other donors' samples.

This clone has a single count. V usage is TRBV5-1 and J usage is TRBJ2-7; 11 bases match TRBD2. Germline CDR1 is SGHRS and CDR2 is YFSETQ. CDR3 length: 17 amino acids. The J segment lost 2 bases and the V segment lost 4 bases, leaving 11 bases of the junction unmatched. The DNA of the CDR3 is TGCGCCAGCAGCACCACTCTAGCGGGAGGTGTAACCTACGAGCAGTACTTC. Its protein is CASSTTLAGGVTYEQYF.

The V gene is TRBV19, the J gene TRBJ2-1; the D is unclear. Trimming pared 9 bases from V and 0 bases from J, leaving 18 bases between. This CDR3 comprises 16 residues. Germline CDR1 LNHDA, CDR2 SQIVND (reference sequence). Written as DNA, the CDR3 is TGTGCCAGCCAAGAACGCGGAGTGAGCTCCTACAATGAGCAGTTCTTC. This translates into CASQERGVSSYNEQFF.

The rearrangement links TRBV7-2 to TRBJ2-7, with a tentative D call TRBD2 (5 bases). Germline values: CDR1 SGHTA, CDR2 FQGNSA. The V end was cut by 1 base, the J end by 4 bases, with 8 bases between. CDR3 size: 13 residues. CDR3 sequence: CASSLGQRYEQYF. DNA for the CDR3: TGTGCCAGCAGCTTAGGGCAGCGGTACGAGCAGTACTTC.

The rearrangement joins TRBV6-5 to TRBJ2-7; D possibly corresponds to TRBD1 (5 bases). The CDR3 extends over 15 amino acids. CDR1 is MNHEY, CDR2 SVGAGI, per germline. Trimming cost V 7 bases and J 0 bases, with 16 bases left between them. The CDR3 DNA reads as TGTGCCAGCACCTCATTCAGGGCTAGCTCCTACGAGCAGTACTTC. Protein: CASTSFRASSYEQYF.

The chain joins TRBV19 to TRBJ2-7, with 9 bases lining up with TRBD2. The CDR3 length is 16 residues. The germline CDR1 and CDR2 sequences are LNHDA and SQIVND (reference sequence). V lost 7 bases to trimming and J lost 3 bases; unmatched junction nucleotides: 13. In DNA form, the CDR3 reads TGTGCCAGTACCGACCCCGGGGCTAGCGGGATCTACGAGCAGTACTTC. Protein: CASTDPGASGIYEQYF.

V usage is TRBV5-1 and J usage is TRBJ2-1; 16 positions match TRBD2. V was clipped by 5 bases and J by 9 bases; unmatched bases: 17. The germline V gene has CDR1 SGHRS and CDR2 YFSETQ. This CDR3 spans 19 amino acids. The CDR3 protein is CASRFTGTSGRVRVSEQFF. CDR3 coding DNA: TGCGCCAGCAGATTTACCGGGACTAGCGGGAGGGTCCGGGTCAGTGAGCAGTTCTTC.

This clone was counted a single time. Other DNA sequences from this sample encode an identical CDR3 as well. The genes are TRBV5-1 and TRBJ1-1; D may be TRBD1 (5 bases). The V end was cut by 4 bases, the J end by 1 base, with 11 bases between. Looked up from germline, CDR1 is SGHRS and CDR2 is YFSETQ. This CDR3 comprises 14 residues. CDR3 residues: CASSEGRPNTEAFF. In nucleotides, the CDR3 is TGCGCCAGCAGCGAGGGACGGCCGAACACTGAAGCTTTCTTT.

The chain employs TRBV20-1 and TRBJ2-7; 7 bases agree with TRBD2. This CDR3 comprises 11 residues. J lost 6 bases, V lost 6 bases, and 5 bases had no gene match. Germline V gene data show CDR1 as DFQATT and CDR2 as SNEGSKA (reference sequence). This CDR3 is CSAGTGGEQYF. The DNA of the CDR3 is TGCAGTGCGGGGACGGGGGGCGAGCAGTACTTC.

J is TRBJ2-5 and V is TRBV7-8; D might be TRBD2 (5 bases). V shed 5 bases and J shed 5 bases, with 12 bases lying between them. This CDR3 has 13 residues. CDR1 SGHVS and CDR2 FQNEAQ come from the germline V gene. CDR3 sequence (DNA): TGTGCCAGCAGCGCCGGACGGAGGGAGACCCAGTACTTC. Encoded protein: CASSAGRRETQYF.

This clone showed up just once. The V gene is TRBV5-1, the J gene TRBJ2-5; D gene unclear. There are 14 residues in the CDR3. V lost 2 bases and J lost 1, with 9 bases in between. CDR1 is SGHRS and CDR2 is YFSETQ in the germline V gene. CDR3 nucleotide sequence: TGCGCCAGCAGCTTTGGATCCCCCCAAGAGACCCAGTACTTC. Protein product: CASSFGSPQETQYF.

The chain carries TRBV5-1 and TRBJ1-1; 7 bases match TRBD1. The germline CDR1 and CDR2 sequences are SGHRS and YFSETQ. V lost 2 bases, J lost 4 bases, and 11 bases stayed unmatched. This CDR3 comprises 16 residues. The CDR3 region is CASSFNAGSGGTEAFF. CDR3 bases: TGCGCCAGCAGCTTTAATGCTGGGTCAGGGGGCACTGAAGCTTTCTTT.

The chain joins TRBV28 to TRBJ1-2; possibly TRBD1 for D (5 bases). Trimming removed 1 base at V and 13 bases at J, with 19 bases between. Looked up from germline, CDR1 is MDHEN and CDR2 is SYDVKM. The CDR3 consists of 14 residues. CDR3 DNA sequence: TGTGCCAGCAGTTTATTGTCGGGGGGAAACGCCACCACCTTC. This translates into CASSLLSGGNATTF.

J is TRBJ2-1 and V is TRBV28, with D unresolved. V lost 6 bases and J lost 0, with 21 bases in between. Germline CDR1 is MDHEN and CDR2 is SYDVKM. This CDR3 has 18 amino acids. DNA for the CDR3: TGTGCCAGCAGCCATCTGGGGATCAACAGTCCCTCCTACAATGAGCAGTTCTTC. Protein: CASSHLGINSPSYNEQFF.

This clone was found a few times. V and J are TRBV18 and TRBJ1-1; D gene unclear. The V end lost 6 bases, the J end lost 6 bases, and 8 bases lay between the germline ends. The germline CDR1 and CDR2 sequences are KGHSH and LQKENI. The length of the CDR3 is 11 residues. Here the CDR3 DNA reads TGTGCCAGCTCTCCTCGCTCTGAAGCTTTCTTT. Translation gives CASSPRSEAFF.

V usage is TRBV7-3 and J usage is TRBJ2-6; D not certain. Germline V gene data show CDR1 as SGHTA and CDR2 as FQGTGA. V lost 5 bases and J lost 2, with 10 bases in between. CDR3 size: 15 residues. The CDR3 DNA follows: TGTGCCAGCAGCCCCTCCTTGGCTGGGGCCAACGTCCTGACTTTC. Amino acid sequence: CASSPSLAGANVLTF. The full variable domain, in which reference TRBV7-3 and TRBJ2-6 provide the parts outside the CDR3, is GAGVSQTPSNKVTEKGKYVELRCDPISGHTALYWYRQSLGQGPEFLIYFQGTGAADDSGLPNDRFFAVRPEGSVSTLKIQRTERGDSAVYLCASSPSLAGANVLTFGAGSRLTVL.

V gene TRBV28 combines with J gene TRBJ1-1, with no clear D. Germline V CDR1 and CDR2: MDHEN, SYDVKM. This CDR3 spans 13 amino acids. The ends were cut back, 6 bases at V and 5 bases at J, with 13 bases in the middle. Here the CDR3 reads CASRRHGGTEAFF. CDR3 sequence (DNA): TGTGCCAGCAGGAGACACGGAGGGACTGAAGCTTTCTTT.

This sequence joins TRBV18 and TRBJ2-7; D unresolved. This CDR3 spans 12 amino acids. In germline, CDR1 is KGHSH, CDR2 LQKENI. The V and J ends lost 3 bases and 6 bases respectively, with 9 bases between them. This CDR3 reads CASSPSMGEQYF. CDR3 in DNA: TGTGCCAGCTCACCGTCAATGGGCGAGCAGTACTTC.

The gene calls are TRBV27 and TRBJ1-5; a weak D match, TRBD1 (6 bases). Trimming cost V 5 bases and J 5 bases, with 25 bases left between them. This CDR3 contains 18 residues. In germline, CDR1 is MNHEY, CDR2 SMNVEV (reference sequence). The CDR3 coding sequence is TGTGCCAGCAGTAACACGGATATTAGGGGGAAACGATATCAGCCCCAGCATTTT. Encoded protein: CASSNTDIRGKRYQPQHF.

The chain is built from TRBV28 and TRBJ2-6; D is unresolved. The CDR3 sequence is 13 residues long. Germline V gene sequence: CDR1 MDHEN, CDR2 SYDVKM. Trimming removed 7 bases at V and 3 bases at J, with 7 bases between. The CDR3 loop is CASMFGGANVLTF. The DNA of the CDR3 is TGTGCCAGCATGTTCGGTGGGGCCAACGTCCTGACTTTC.

In nucleotides, the CDR3 is TGTGCCAGCAGCCTCCTGTCCACCGGGCCCACTGAAGCTTTCTTT. Translating it yields CASSLLSTGPTEAFF. The chain is built from TRBV4-2 and TRBJ1-1, with D hard to call. V was clipped by 4 bases and J by 4 bases, with 16 bases between them. The CDR3 loop spans 15 amino acids. The V gene's germline CDR1 is LGHNA and CDR2 YNFKEQ.